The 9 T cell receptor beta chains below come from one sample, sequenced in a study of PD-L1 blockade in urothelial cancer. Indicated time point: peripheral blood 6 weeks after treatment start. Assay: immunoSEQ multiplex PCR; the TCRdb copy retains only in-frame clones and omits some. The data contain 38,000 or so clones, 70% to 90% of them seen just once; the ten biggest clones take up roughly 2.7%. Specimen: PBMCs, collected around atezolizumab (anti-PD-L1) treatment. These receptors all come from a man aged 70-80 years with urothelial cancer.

CDR3 amino acids: CASSLGPTRGYTF. CDR3 coding DNA: TGTGCCAGCAGCTTAGGACCCACTAGGGGCTACACCTTC. The rearrangement uses TRBV7-8 and TRBJ1-2; D ambiguous. This CDR3 has 13 residues. Per germline, CDR1 SGHVS and CDR2 FQNEAQ. V lost 1 base, J lost 8 bases, and 11 bases lay in between.

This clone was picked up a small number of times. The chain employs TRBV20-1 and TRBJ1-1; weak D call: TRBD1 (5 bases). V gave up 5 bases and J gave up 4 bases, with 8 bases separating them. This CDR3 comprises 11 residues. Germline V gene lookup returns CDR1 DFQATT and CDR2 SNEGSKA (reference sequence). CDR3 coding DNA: TGCAGTGCTCTAAGGGGCACTGAAGCTTTCTTT. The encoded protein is CSALRGTEAFF.

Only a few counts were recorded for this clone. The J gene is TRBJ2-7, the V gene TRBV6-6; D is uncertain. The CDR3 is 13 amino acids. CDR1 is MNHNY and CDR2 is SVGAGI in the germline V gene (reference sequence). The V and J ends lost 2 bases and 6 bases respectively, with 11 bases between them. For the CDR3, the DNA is TGTGCCAGCAGTTACGATTTGGCTGCCGAGCAGTACTTC. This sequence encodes CASSYDLAAEQYF.

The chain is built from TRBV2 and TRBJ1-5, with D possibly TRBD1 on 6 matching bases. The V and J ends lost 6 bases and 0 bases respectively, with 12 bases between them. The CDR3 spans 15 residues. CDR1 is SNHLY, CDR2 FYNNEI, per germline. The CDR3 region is CASRGGPDSNQPQHF. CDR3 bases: TGTGCCAGCAGAGGGGGTCCCGATAGCAATCAGCCCCAGCATTTT.

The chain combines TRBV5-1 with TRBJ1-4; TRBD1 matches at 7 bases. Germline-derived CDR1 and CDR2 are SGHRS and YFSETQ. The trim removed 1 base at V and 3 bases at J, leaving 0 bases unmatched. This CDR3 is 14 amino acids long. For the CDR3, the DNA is TGCGCCAGCAGCTTGACAGGGGCTAATGAAAAACTGTTTTTT. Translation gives CASSLTGANEKLFF.

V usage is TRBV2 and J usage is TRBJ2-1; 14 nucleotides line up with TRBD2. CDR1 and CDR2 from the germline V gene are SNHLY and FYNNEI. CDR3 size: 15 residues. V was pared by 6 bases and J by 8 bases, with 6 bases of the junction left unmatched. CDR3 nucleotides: TGTGCCAGCAGGCCGACTAGCGGGAGGGCCGATGAGCAGTTCTTC. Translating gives CASRPTSGRADEQFF.

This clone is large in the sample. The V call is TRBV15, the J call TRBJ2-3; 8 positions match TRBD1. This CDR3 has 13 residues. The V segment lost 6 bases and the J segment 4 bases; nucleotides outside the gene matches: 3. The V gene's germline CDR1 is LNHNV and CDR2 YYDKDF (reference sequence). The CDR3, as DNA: TGTGCCACCAGTTCGACAGGGGCAGATACGCAGTATTTT. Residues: CATSSTGADTQYF.

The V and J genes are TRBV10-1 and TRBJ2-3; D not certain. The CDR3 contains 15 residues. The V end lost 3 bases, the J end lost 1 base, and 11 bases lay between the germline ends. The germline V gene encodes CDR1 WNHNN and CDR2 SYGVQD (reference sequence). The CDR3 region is CASSDVRSGTDTQYF. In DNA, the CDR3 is TGCGCCAGCAGTGATGTTAGGAGCGGCACAGATACGCAGTATTTT.

The CDR3 here is CASSFPPIAAGTDTQYF. CDR3 sequence (DNA): TGTGCCAGCAGCTTCCCACCCATAGCGGCCGGCACAGATACGCAGTATTTT. J is TRBJ2-3 and V is TRBV7-9; D is possibly TRBD2 (6 bases). The V gene lost 3 bases and the J gene lost 1 base, with 17 bases spanning the gap. Germline CDR1 SEHNR, CDR2 FQNEAQ (reference sequence). This CDR3 has 17 residues.